This entry describes one T cell receptor (beta chain). Its specificity is not known. PCR primers comprised 60 Vbeta and 13 Jbeta primers. The protocol was immunoSEQ multiplex PCR, while the TCRdb copy is restricted to in-frame clones and leaves out a portion. The table lists fewer than 200,000 clones, approximately 80% of them singletons. This sample was taken from a study of cytomegalovirus exposure and HLA in healthy donors. Study-wide points: Common viral pathogens seemed, in a later analysis, to connect with several of the most significant clusters.

Germline CDR1 and CDR2: SGHTA and FQGNSA. The CDR3 is made up of 14 amino acids. J gave up 0 bases and V 5 bases, and 1 base lay outside the gene matches. This receptor was obtained from a female donor in good health and CMV-seronegative. Sequences were obtained from PBMCs. The J gene is TRBJ2-7, the V gene TRBV7-2; TRBD2 matches 10 bases. CDR3 nucleotide sequence: TGTGCCAGCAGCCCTAGCGGGAGCTCCTACGAGCAGTACTTC. It is translated as CASSPSGSSYEQYF.